Reported below is one TCR beta chain. What it binds is unknown. These data come from a study of cytomegalovirus exposure and HLA in healthy donors. Findings of the study overall: For cytomegalovirus status, the classifier reportedly gave diagnoses with high specificity and sensitivity. For most TCR sequences rarity was the rule, although some public TCRs occurred in many donors.

The CDR3 consists of 15 residues. Germline trimming cut 5 bases from V and 4 bases from J; bases unmatched to any gene: 7. Germline V CDR1 and CDR2: LNHDA, SQIVND (reference sequence). PCR used 60 Vbeta primers and 13 Jbeta primers. Study processing details: Roughly 11 million shared chains were among the 65 million to 85 million unique TCR beta chains that a later analysis counted. Some clones are missing from TCRdb's copy, which holds only in-frame ones; the method was immunoSEQ multiplex PCR. From that table come the V and J calls and clone size; the DNA was used to work out D and trimming. The sample has about 150,000 clones; over 75% are singletons.

The clonotype comes from a man in his fifties or sixties in good health and CMV-seropositive. The chain is built from TRBV19 and TRBJ2-7; 11 bases fit TRBD1. The sample was PBMCs. The CDR3 protein is CASSGSGTGGYEQYF. The DNA for the CDR3 is TGTGCCAGTAGTGGATCCGGGACAGGGGGTTACGAGCAGTACTTC.